The 26 T cell receptor beta chains below were found in one sample sequenced in a study of tumor-infiltrating lymphocytes in localized non-small cell lung cancer. Repertoires were generated with immunoSEQ multiplex PCR, while TCRdb's copy carries only in-frame clones and drops some. The sample lists 9,000 to 9,500 clones, 70% to 80% seen once, with 15% to 20% in the top ten. Input material: uninvolved lung tissue not adjacent to the tumor. The receptors here all came from a human donor with non-small cell lung cancer.

The V call is TRBV6-4, the J call TRBJ1-4, with D possibly TRBD1 on 5 matching bases. The CDR3 totals 15 residues. Looked up from germline, CDR1 is MRHNA and CDR2 is SNTAGT. Trimming cost V 7 bases and J 8 bases, with 20 bases left between them. CDR3 region: CASTGRRQKIEKLFF. CDR3 DNA: TGTGCCAGCACCGGACGTAGACAGAAGATAGAAAAACTGTTTTTT.

This clone was counted once. The gene calls are TRBV7-3 and TRBJ2-2, with 7 bases fitting TRBD2. The CDR3 loop spans 16 amino acids. CDR1 is SGHTA, CDR2 FQGTGA, per germline. The junction had 5 bases not matched to a gene; V was cut back by 3 bases and J by 1 base. CDR3 sequence (DNA): TGTGCCAGCAGCTTCGAACTAGCGATGAACACCGGGGAGCTGTTTTTT. This translates into CASSFELAMNTGELFF.

In its sample, this clone was seen once. The chain uses TRBV5-5 and TRBJ2-7; D gene unclear. The CDR3 has 13 amino acids. Trimming shortened V by 1 base and J by 2 bases, and 7 bases separated the two germline ends. CDR1 is SGHKS, CDR2 YYEKEE, per germline (reference sequence). The CDR3 loop reads CASSLQATYEQYF. The CDR3 coding sequence is TGTGCCAGCAGCTTGCAGGCCACCTACGAGCAGTACTTC.

This clone was seen only once. The chain couples TRBV11-2 to TRBJ2-5; maybe TRBD1 (6 bases). CDR1 and CDR2 from the germline V gene are SGHAT and FQNNGV. V shed 3 bases and J shed 3 bases, with 11 bases lying between them. This CDR3 is 14 amino acids long. DNA of the CDR3: TGTGCCAGCAGCTTTCAGGCAGGGGAAGAGACCCAGTACTTC. This translates into CASSFQAGEETQYF.

The table lists this clone with a count of one. The genes are TRBV7-6 and TRBJ2-3; 9 bases map to TRBD1. V shed 1 base, J shed 5 bases, and the junction held 7 bases outside the gene matches. The CDR3 extends over 16 amino acids. Germline lookup yields CDR1 SGHVS and CDR2 FNYEAQ. CDR3 protein: CASSLVPDRGKDTQYF. The CDR3 coding sequence is TGTGCCAGCAGCTTAGTCCCGGACAGGGGTAAAGATACGCAGTATTTT.

This clone was picked up a small number of times. The chain couples TRBV10-2 to TRBJ2-2; 12 nucleotides match TRBD2. V trimming: 8 bases; J trimming: 5 bases; junction bases outside the gene matches: 6. This CDR3 is 15 amino acids long. The germline V gene has CDR1 WSHSY and CDR2 SAAADI. The CDR3 bases are TGCGCCAGCTCCTCTAGCGGGGGGGCTACCGGGGAGCTGTTTTTT. Its protein product is CASSSSGGATGELFF.

V and J are TRBV30 and TRBJ2-5; 8 nucleotides align to TRBD1. Unmatched junction bases numbered 3, after V lost 4 bases and J lost 2 bases. The germline V gene has CDR1 GTSNPN and CDR2 SVGIG (reference sequence). The CDR3 length is 13 residues. The CDR3 here is CAWKQGGQETQYF. In DNA, the CDR3 is TGTGCCTGGAAACAGGGGGGTCAAGAGACCCAGTACTTC.

The chain carries TRBV5-5 and TRBJ2-7; 8 bases are shared with TRBD1. Germline CDR1 and CDR2: SGHKS and YYEKEE (reference sequence). The CDR3 covers 16 residues. The J segment lost 0 bases and the V segment lost 0 bases, leaving 5 bases of the junction unmatched. In DNA form, the CDR3 reads TGTGCCAGCAGCTTGGGGGACAGGTCTACCTCCTACGAGCAGTACTTC. Translated: CASSLGDRSTSYEQYF. Full variable domain (rest looked up from reference TRBV5-5 and TRBJ2-7): DAGVTQSPTHLIKTRGQQVTLRCSPISGHKSVSWYQQVLGQGPQFIFQYYEKEERGRGNFPDRFSARQFPNYSSELNVNALLLGDSALYLCASSLGDRSTSYEQYFGPGTRLTVT.

The J gene is TRBJ1-1, the V gene TRBV7-2; TRBD1 matches at 7 bases. The CDR3 is made up of 15 amino acids. The V and J ends lost 3 bases and 2 bases, in that order; junction bases with no gene match: 6. Germline values: CDR1 SGHTA, CDR2 FQGNSA. The CDR3 sequence is CASSLEGAINTEAFF. The CDR3 coding sequence is TGTGCCAGCAGCTTGGAGGGGGCCATTAACACTGAAGCTTTCTTT.

The chain is built from TRBV7-2 and TRBJ2-3; D unclear. V was trimmed by 1 base and J by 0 bases, leaving 5 bases between them. Germline V gene lookup returns CDR1 SGHTA and CDR2 FQGNSA. The CDR3 has 14 residues. The chain's CDR3 is CASSLGYSTDTQYF. CDR3 DNA sequence: TGTGCCAGCAGCTTAGGTTATAGCACAGATACGCAGTATTTT. The complete variable domain, with remaining parts taken from reference TRBV7-2 and TRBJ2-3, reads GAGVSQSPSNKVTEKGKDVELRCDPISGHTALYWYRQSLGQGLEFLIYFQGNSAPDKSGLPSDRFSAERTGGSVSTLTIQRTQQEDSAVYLCASSLGYSTDTQYFGPGTRLTVL.

The chain couples TRBV28 to TRBJ1-2; 7 bases agree with TRBD1. Trimming cost V 3 bases and J 7 bases; bases outside gene matches: 11. CDR3 length: 15 residues. Germline V gene lookup returns CDR1 MDHEN and CDR2 SYDVKM. The CDR3 loop is CASSFPTQGNFGYTF. CDR3 coding DNA: TGTGCCAGCAGTTTTCCCACACAGGGGAATTTTGGCTACACCTTC.

This chain connects TRBV5-1 to TRBJ2-2, with 8 bases aligning to TRBD1. CDR3 length: 15 residues. Trimming removed 3 bases from V and 5 bases from J; junction bases left unmatched: 6. Germline assignment: CDR1 SGHRS and CDR2 YFSETQ. In DNA, the CDR3 is TGCGCCAGCAGCTCGCAGGGGGCAGGTACCGGGGAGCTGTTTTTT. Residues: CASSSQGAGTGELFF.

This chain links TRBV28 with TRBJ2-6; 11 positions match TRBD1. CDR1 MDHEN and CDR2 SYDVKM come from the germline V gene. V gave up 6 bases and J gave up 2 bases; unmatched junction bases: 6. The CDR3 totals 17 residues. This chain's CDR3 is CASRTGQGVPGANVLTF. In nucleotides, the CDR3 is TGTGCCAGCAGGACGGGACAGGGGGTTCCTGGGGCCAACGTCCTGACTTTC. Full variable domain (rest looked up from reference TRBV28 and TRBJ2-6): DVKVTQSSRYLVKRTGEKVFLECVQDMDHENMFWYRQDPGLGLRLIYFSYDVKMKEKGDIPEGYSVSREKKERFSLILESASTNQTSMYLCASRTGQGVPGANVLTFGAGSRLTVL.

The chain joins TRBV30 to TRBJ1-2, with TRBD1 identical over 11 bases. With 2 bases clipped from V and 4 bases from J, the junction kept 3 bases outside the gene matches. The CDR3 runs to 14 residues. Germline CDR1 and CDR2: GTSNPN and SVGIG (reference sequence). The CDR3 DNA reads TGTGCCTGGAGTATTGGGACAGGGGGCTATGGCTACACCTTC. This encodes CAWSIGTGGYGYTF.

This clone was observed once. This chain connects TRBV5-1 to TRBJ1-1; a weak D match, TRBD1 (6 bases). V lost 7 bases to trimming and J lost 5 bases, with 18 bases between them. The germline V gene encodes CDR1 SGHRS and CDR2 YFSETQ. This CDR3 is built from 14 residues. CDR3 sequence reads: CASGEGGLTTEAFF. CDR3 bases: TGCGCCAGCGGCGAGGGGGGGCTTACGACTGAAGCTTTCTTT. The whole variable domain, remainder taken from reference TRBV5-1 and TRBJ1-1, is KAGVTQTPRYLIKTRGQQVTLSCSPISGHRSVSWYQQTPGQGLQFLFEYFSETQRNKGNFPGRFSGRQFSNSRSEMNVSTLELGDSALYLCASGEGGLTTEAFFGQGTRLTVV.

In this sample, this clone turned up a few times. The chain has TRBV4-1 and TRBJ1-6; maybe TRBD1 (6 bases). CDR1 is MGHRA, CDR2 YSYEKL, per germline. V was cut by 0 bases and J by 5 bases, with 14 bases left in between. The CDR3 contains 17 residues. CDR3 sequence reads: CASSQDGGSADNSPLHF. DNA for the CDR3: TGCGCCAGCAGCCAAGATGGGGGCAGCGCGGATAATTCACCCCTCCACTTT.

This clone was seen only a few times. The chain recombines TRBV28 with TRBJ1-6, with D perhaps matching TRBD1 (6 bases). Germline V gives CDR1 MDHEN, CDR2 SYDVKM. V was pared by 3 bases and J by 6 bases, with 9 bases between. This CDR3 region has 14 residues. Here the CDR3 reads CASSLYRVNSPLHF. In DNA, the CDR3 is TGTGCCAGCAGTTTGTACAGGGTTAATTCACCCCTCCACTTT.

This clone is medium-sized. The chain is built from TRBV9 and TRBJ2-2, with a possible D match to TRBD1 (8 bases). V lost 0 bases and J lost 6, with 15 bases in between. This CDR3 comprises 16 residues. CDR1 and CDR2 from the germline V gene are SGDLS and YYNGEE. CDR3 in amino acids: CASSVEQGGGSGELFF. The CDR3, as DNA: TGTGCCAGCAGCGTAGAACAGGGGGGGGGATCCGGGGAGCTGTTTTTT.

Only a few counts were recorded for this clone. The chain has TRBV27 and TRBJ1-2; D is unclear. The CDR3 length is 10 residues. V was clipped by 6 bases and J by 8 bases, with 7 bases between them. Germline loops: CDR1 MNHEY, CDR2 SMNVEV (reference sequence). In nucleotides, the CDR3 is TGTGCCAGCAGCGTTAGCGGCTACACCTTC. Amino acid sequence: CASSVSGYTF.

The gene calls are TRBV7-2 and TRBJ2-3; 9 positions match TRBD2. The CDR3 extends over 16 amino acids. V was clipped by 4 bases and J by 2 bases; unmatched bases: 7. In germline, CDR1 is SGHTA, CDR2 FQGNSA. For the CDR3, the DNA is TGTGCCAGCAGCTCATACGGCGGGGGGGTCACAGATACGCAGTATTTT. This codes for CASSSYGGGVTDTQYF.

The chain carries TRBV5-4 and TRBJ2-1, with TRBD1 as a possible D gene (5 bases). The CDR3 is 14 residues long. Germline values: CDR1 SGHNT, CDR2 YYREEE (reference sequence). Trimming pared 2 bases from V and 9 bases from J, leaving 15 bases between. The CDR3 DNA reads TGTGCCAGCAGCTTTTCTGGGGCACACTTTGAGCAGTTCTTC. This translates into CASSFSGAHFEQFF.

The rearrangement joins TRBV10-3 to TRBJ1-2, with TRBD1 matching 9 bases. The CDR3 is 15 residues long. After removal of 3 bases from V and 4 bases from J, the junction contained 6 bases not matched to a gene. Germline loops: CDR1 ENHRY, CDR2 SYGVKD. The DNA of the CDR3 is TGTGCCATCAGTGACGACGGGACAGGGATCTATGGCTACACCTTC. Its translation is CAISDDGTGIYGYTF.

This clone occurred a few times. J is TRBJ2-7 and V is TRBV30; perhaps TRBD1 as D (6 bases). V lost 3 bases, J lost 7 bases, and 19 bases lay in between. CDR3 length: 14 amino acids. Per germline, CDR1 GTSNPN and CDR2 SVGIG (reference sequence). CDR3 amino acids: CAWSAGTTQREQYF. For the CDR3, the DNA is TGTGCCTGGAGCGCCGGGACAACCCAAAGGGAGCAGTACTTC.

The rearrangement uses TRBV4-2 and TRBJ2-2, with 9 positions matching TRBD2. The V gene's germline CDR1 is LGHNA and CDR2 YNFKEQ. The length of the CDR3 is 15 residues. After removal of 2 bases from V and 7 bases from J, the junction contained 5 bases not matched to a gene. Here the CDR3 DNA reads TGTGCCAGCAGCCAATCCCTACTAGCGGGCGGGGAGCTGTTTTTT. Amino acid sequence: CASSQSLLAGGELFF.

The chain links TRBV28 to TRBJ2-5; D gene ambiguous. This CDR3 has 14 residues. CDR1 is MDHEN, CDR2 SYDVKM, per germline. Trimming removed 2 bases from V and 2 bases from J, with 9 bases in between. The CDR3 reads CASSLPQVQETQYF. The CDR3 DNA reads as TGTGCCAGCAGTTTACCTCAAGTACAAGAGACCCAGTACTTC.

The rearrangement links TRBV6-5 to TRBJ2-3; D not certain. Germline CDR1 reads MNHEY; CDR2 reads SVGAGI. With 4 bases removed from V and 2 bases from J, the gap between germline ends came to 16 bases. The CDR3 sequence is 16 residues long. This CDR3 reads CASSFRTDPNTDTQYF. Written as DNA, the CDR3 is TGTGCCAGCAGTTTTCGGACCGATCCCAACACAGATACGCAGTATTTT.